In this sample, the clone carrying this TCR beta chain turned up a few times. TCRdb passed the RT-PCR reads through MiXCR, listing each CDR3 protein once. The sample contains about 700,000 distinct CDR3 sequences, 14% of which appear only once. Sequenced: memory CD4+ T cells from blood. The sequence derives from a female donor in good health, serving as a healthy control.

The CDR3, as DNA: TGTGCCAGCTCACCACCGATGATCAGAGTCCACAATGAGCAGTTCTTC. Residues: CASSPPMIRVHNEQFF. J is TRBJ2-1 and V is TRBV18; the D is unclear. The V and J ends lost 0 bases and 5 bases respectively, with 14 bases between them. Germline CDR1 is KGHSH and CDR2 is LQKENI. This CDR3 is 16 amino acids long.